The clone carrying this T cell receptor (beta chain) was picked up many times. Indicated time point: newly diagnosed GD, antithyroid drugs for less than 3 months. PBMCs provided the RNA from which the TCR library was made. The data belong to a study of regulatory T cells in long-lasting Graves disease. Building the TCR beta libraries relied on iRepertoire HTBI primers, and CDR3 regions underwent Arm-PCR. One entry per CDR3 protein, called by TCRdb with MiXCR from the multiplex PCR reads. The sample holds 200,000 to 300,000 distinct CDR3 sequences, around 20% seen once. The sequencing used peripheral blood mononuclear cells (PBMCs), collected at new diagnosis, from a patient treated with antithyroid drugs. The clonotype was recovered from a female donor with Graves disease.

CDR3 bases: TGTGCCAGCCGGGTGGCGAGCTCCTACAATGAGCAGTTCTTC. This sequence encodes CASRVASSYNEQFF. The rearrangement joins TRBV6-2 or TRBV6-3 to TRBJ2-1; unclear D gene. Germline lookup yields CDR1 MNHEY and CDR2 SVGEGT. The CDR3 is made up of 14 amino acids. The ends were cut back, 8 bases at V and 0 bases at J, with 11 bases in the middle.